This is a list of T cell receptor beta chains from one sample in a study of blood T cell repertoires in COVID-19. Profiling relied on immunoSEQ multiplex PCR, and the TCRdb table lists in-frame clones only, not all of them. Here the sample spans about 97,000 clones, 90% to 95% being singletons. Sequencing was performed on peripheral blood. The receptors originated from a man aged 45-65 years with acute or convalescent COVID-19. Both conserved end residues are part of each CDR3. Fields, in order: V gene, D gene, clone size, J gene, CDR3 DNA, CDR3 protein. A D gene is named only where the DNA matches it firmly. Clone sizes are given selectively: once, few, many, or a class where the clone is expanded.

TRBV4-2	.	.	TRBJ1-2	TGTGCCAGCAGCCAAGGAGATTACGGCTACACCTTC	CASSQGDYGYTF
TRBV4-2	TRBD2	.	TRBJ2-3	TGTGCCAGCAGAGCGGGGGAGATTAGCACAGATACGCAGTATTTT	CASRAGEISTDTQYF
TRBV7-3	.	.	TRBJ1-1	TGTGCCAGCAGCTTAACCTTAGAGGGGAACACTGAAGCTTTCTTT	CASSLTLEGNTEAFF
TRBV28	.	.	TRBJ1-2	TGTGCCAGCAGTTCCCCACAGGGTCGTAACTATGGCTACACCTTC	CASSSPQGRNYGYTF
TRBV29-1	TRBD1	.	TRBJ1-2	TGCAGCGTTAAAACAGGGGTAACCTATGGCTACACCTTC	CSVKTGVTYGYTF
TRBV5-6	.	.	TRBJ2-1	TGTGCCAGCAGTCCTTCGATTGTGGACAACTACAATGAGCAGTTCTTC	CASSPSIVDNYNEQFF
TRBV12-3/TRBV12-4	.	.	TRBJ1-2	TGTGCCAGCAGCCAGGGGAACTATGGCTACACCTTC	CASSQGNYGYTF
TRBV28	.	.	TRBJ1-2	TGTGCCAGCAGTTTTCCGAGGGCGCTCGGCTATGGCTACACCTTC	CASSFPRALGYGYTF
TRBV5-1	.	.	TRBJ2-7	TGCGCCAGCAGGGTAGACAGGCGCTACGAGCAGTACTTC	CASRVDRRYEQYF
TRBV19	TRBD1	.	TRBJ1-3	TGTGCCAGTACCGACAGGGCCCGAAACACCATATATTTT	CASTDRARNTIYF
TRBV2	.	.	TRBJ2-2	TGTGCCAGCAGACGACAGGCTAACACCGGGGAGCTGTTTTTT	CASRRQANTGELFF
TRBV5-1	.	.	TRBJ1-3	TGCGCCAGCAGTCTCCAGTCCTCTGGAAACACCATATATTTT	CASSLQSSGNTIYF
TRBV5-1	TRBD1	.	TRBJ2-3	TGCGCCAGCAGCACCGGGACAGGGCATAGCACAGATACGCAGTATTTT	CASSTGTGHSTDTQYF
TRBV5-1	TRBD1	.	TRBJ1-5	TGCGCCAGCAGCTTGGGGGACAGAAATCAGCCCCAGCATTTT	CASSLGDRNQPQHF
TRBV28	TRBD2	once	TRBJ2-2	TGTGCCAGCAGTAATTGGACTAGCGGGGGAACGAACACCGGGGAGCTGTTTTTT	CASSNWTSGGTNTGELFF
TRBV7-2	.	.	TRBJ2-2	TGTGCCAGCAGCTTAGCGGGGGGGCCAGGCACCGGGGAGCTGTTTTTT	CASSLAGGPGTGELFF
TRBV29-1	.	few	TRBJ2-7	TGCAGCGTTGAAGTTGCGGGGTTCTACGAGCAGTACTTC	CSVEVAGFYEQYF
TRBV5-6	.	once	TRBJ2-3	TGTGCCAGCAGCTTGGGACTCAGCACAGATACGCAGTATTTT	CASSLGLSTDTQYF
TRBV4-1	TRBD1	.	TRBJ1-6	TGCGCCAGCAGCCTCACCACAGGGGCCGATAATTCACCCCTCCACTTT	CASSLTTGADNSPLHF
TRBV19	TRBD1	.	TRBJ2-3	TGTGCCAGTAGTGCCCAACAGGGGTCCACAGATACGCAGTATTTT	CASSAQQGSTDTQYF
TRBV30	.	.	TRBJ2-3	TGTGCCTGGGGCAGGGTCGAGAAAGGTACGCAGTATTTT	CAWGRVEKGTQYF
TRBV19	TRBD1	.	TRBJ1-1	TGTGCCAGTAGACCACAGGGGGCCTGGGCCTTAGTGAACACTGAAGCTTTCTTT	CASRPQGAWALVNTEAFF
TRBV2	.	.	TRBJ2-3	TGTGCCAGCAGGGGCGGGGATACGCAGTATTTT	CASRGGDTQYF
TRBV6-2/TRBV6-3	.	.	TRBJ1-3	TGTGCCAGCAGCCTCCGAGGGGGTGCCTCTGGAAACACCATATATTTT	CASSLRGGASGNTIYF
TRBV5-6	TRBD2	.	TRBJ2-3	TGTGCCAGCAGCCTCATGACTAGCGGGGGGGCCAGGTATACGCAGTATTTT	CASSLMTSGGARYTQYF